Described below is a single T cell receptor (beta chain) sequence and its context. Antigen: not known. The data are from a study of T cell responses to AZD1222 COVID-19 vaccine. Study-wide points: After two AZD1222 doses, spike-specific TCR breadth and depth rose versus day 0. All repertoire sampling was performed exclusively after the peak T cell response. Among the donors, most were white British and more were female, and clonal diversity was possibly underestimated. Of spike-specific TCRs, nearly half reportedly target regions left unmutated in variants.

Assay used: immunoSEQ multiplex PCR; TCRdb lists only in-frame clones, some missing. Of some 86,000 clones listed, about 84% are singletons. The V end was cut by 0 bases, the J end by 5 bases, with 8 bases between. Germline CDR1 SGHRS, CDR2 YFSETQ. The CDR3 totals 13 residues. The sequence was obtained from an adult in good health. Material: peripheral blood, obtained on day 0 of AZD1222 vaccination. The chain joins TRBV5-1 to TRBJ1-1; no clear D. CDR3 nucleotide sequence: TGCGCCAGCAGCTTGGTCCCAGAAACTGAAGCTTTCTTT. Residues: CASSLVPETEAFF.